The 30 T cell receptor beta chains presented below share a single source sample, sequenced in a study of patients and donors after allogeneic stem cell transplantation. TCRdb independently ran MiXCR on the RT-PCR reads; one entry per CDR3 protein. Here the sample spans 57,000 or so distinct CDR3 sequences, roughly 15% being singletons. The sample taken for sequencing was blood, either unsorted or a sorted T cell fraction (not recorded which). Every receptor here comes from a human donor who was either an allogeneic HSCT recipient or a stem cell or donor lymphocyte infusion donor (not recorded which). It is not recorded whose cells these are; they may come from a transplant donor.

The chain uses TRBV6-4 and TRBJ2-3; D gene unclear. Germline V gene lookup returns CDR1 MRHNA and CDR2 SNTAGT. The V and J ends lost 2 bases and 0 bases respectively, with 3 bases between them. This CDR3 region has 13 residues. The CDR3 is CASSDPSTDTQYF. In nucleotides, the CDR3 is TGTGCCAGCAGTGACCCAAGCACAGATACGCAGTATTTT.

A few counts support this clonotype. V usage is TRBV5-1 and J usage is TRBJ2-1; 8 nucleotides match TRBD2. CDR3 length: 18 residues. J was trimmed by 2 bases and V by 3 bases; bases with no gene match: 13. CDR1 is SGHRS and CDR2 is YFSETQ in the germline V gene. The CDR3 here is CASSSKIQRETPYNEQFF. Here the CDR3 DNA reads TGCGCCAGCAGCTCTAAGATCCAGCGGGAGACCCCCTACAATGAGCAGTTCTTC.

The chain links TRBV2 to TRBJ2-7; TRBD2 might be the D (6 bases). Germline values: CDR1 SNHLY, CDR2 FYNNEI. Trimming took off 7 bases at V and 0 bases at J, with 13 bases between the two ends. The CDR3 covers 14 residues. As DNA, the CDR3 is TGTGCCAGCAAGGCGGGGCAATCCTCCTACGAGCAGTACTTC. Protein: CASKAGQSSYEQYF.

This rearrangement joins TRBV27 to TRBJ2-6; D unclear. Trimming removed 9 bases at V and 1 base at J, with 7 bases between. The CDR3 totals 13 residues. CDR1 and CDR2 (germline): MNHEY, SMNVEV (reference sequence). The CDR3 DNA reads TGTGCCAGAGCTTTTTCTGGGGCCAACGTCCTGACTTTC. Amino acid sequence: CARAFSGANVLTF.

This chain links TRBV20-1 with TRBJ1-4; a possible D gene is TRBD1 (5 bases). V lost 2 bases to trimming and J lost 4 bases, with 8 bases between them. From germline, CDR1 is DFQATT and CDR2 SNEGSKA (reference sequence). The CDR3 runs to 13 residues. The CDR3 DNA is TGCAGTGCTAGAAGACAGTTTAATGAAAAACTGTTTTTT. Protein: CSARRQFNEKLFF.

The chain uses TRBV6-5 and TRBJ2-4; D is unclear. The ends were cut back, 6 bases at V and 0 bases at J, with 9 bases in the middle. Germline CDR1 MNHEY, CDR2 SVGAGI. CDR3 length equals 14 residues. The CDR3 is CASRDQSAKNIQYF. CDR3 bases: TGTGCCAGCAGAGACCAATCAGCCAAAAACATTCAGTACTTC.

This clonotype was seen repeatedly, ten times or more. The J gene is TRBJ1-4, the V gene TRBV20-1; D unclear. V was pared by 6 bases and J by 0 bases, with 20 bases between. CDR3 length: 17 amino acids. Germline V gives CDR1 DFQATT, CDR2 SNEGSKA (reference sequence). CDR3 protein: CSANPRSATTTNEKLFF. The CDR3 DNA follows: TGCAGTGCGAACCCCCGATCCGCGACAACAACTAATGAAAAACTGTTTTTT.

This clonotype was counted ten times or more. V gene TRBV3-1 combines with J gene TRBJ1-1; no clear D. V gave up 4 bases and J gave up 4 bases, with 10 bases separating them. There are 13 residues in the CDR3. Germline CDR1 LGHDT, CDR2 YNNKEL (reference sequence). This CDR3 is CASSPIRGTEAFF. The CDR3 DNA sequence: TGTGCCAGCAGCCCCATTCGAGGCACTGAAGCTTTCTTT.

The sample holds a few counts of this clonotype. The J gene is TRBJ2-3, the V gene TRBV7-8, with 13 bases lining up with TRBD2. This CDR3 has 18 amino acids. Losses at the gene ends were 2 bases for V and 1 base for J; bases not matched to a gene: 6. Looked up from germline, CDR1 is SGHVS and CDR2 is FQNEAQ. This chain's CDR3 is CASSLPGLAGEGTDTQYF. The DNA for the CDR3 is TGTGCCAGCAGCTTACCTGGACTAGCGGGAGAAGGCACAGATACGCAGTATTTT.

The chain uses TRBV7-9 and TRBJ2-2, with TRBD2 as a possible D gene (6 bases). V gave up 5 bases and J gave up 7 bases, with 17 bases separating them. The CDR3 spans 15 residues. Per the germline V gene, CDR1 is SEHNR and CDR2 is FQNEAQ (reference sequence). CDR3 in DNA: TGTGCCAGCAGCCCGCGGGGAGTGGGAGACGGGGAGCTGTTTTTT. Its translation: CASSPRGVGDGELFF.

This chain joins TRBV11-2 and TRBJ2-3; D ambiguous. Germline V gene data show CDR1 as SGHAT and CDR2 as FQNNGV. V was trimmed by 3 bases and J by 6 bases, leaving 10 bases between them. The CDR3 extends over 13 amino acids. As DNA, the CDR3 is TGTGCCAGCAGCTTGTGGAACCGGGATACGCAGTATTTT. Residues: CASSLWNRDTQYF.

The CDR3 reads CAISAGLAGKDEQFF. The CDR3 DNA sequence: TGTGCCATCAGCGCGGGACTAGCGGGAAAGGATGAGCAGTTCTTC. The chain has TRBV10-3 and TRBJ2-1; TRBD2 agrees at 13 bases. Unmatched junction bases numbered 7, after V lost 6 bases and J lost 8 bases. From germline, CDR1 is ENHRY and CDR2 SYGVKD. CDR3 length: 15 residues.

The V gene is TRBV29-1, the J gene TRBJ2-5, with D possibly matching TRBD2 (6 bases). The CDR3 is 15 residues long. CDR1 is SQVTM and CDR2 is ANQGSEA in the germline V gene. The V end lost 3 bases, the J end lost 2 bases, and 16 bases lay between the germline ends. CDR3 loop: CSVEFPGLGQETQYF. The CDR3 DNA sequence: TGCAGCGTTGAGTTTCCGGGACTGGGGCAAGAGACCCAGTACTTC.

A few counts support this clonotype. This chain connects TRBV6-5 to TRBJ2-5; no clear D gene. The CDR3 is 18 amino acids. V was trimmed by 5 bases and J by 2 bases, leaving 24 bases between them. Germline CDR1 reads MNHEY; CDR2 reads SVGAGI. DNA for the CDR3: TGTGCCAGCAGTCCACCCCCGACCGGCCCTCAATTTCAAGAGACCCAGTACTTC. As protein: CASSPPPTGPQFQETQYF.

The V and J genes are TRBV12-3 or TRBV12-4 and TRBJ2-2, with 7 bases identical to TRBD2. This CDR3 is 17 amino acids long. V shed 3 bases, J shed 7 bases, and the junction held 14 bases outside the gene matches. This chain's CDR3 is CASSLTYAGERYGELFF. For the CDR3, the DNA is TGTGCCAGCAGTTTGACGTACGCGGGAGAACGATACGGGGAGCTGTTTTTT.

This clonotype was found many times. This chain joins TRBV25-1 and TRBJ2-6; TRBD1 matches at 7 bases. Germline V lookup: CDR1 MGHDK, CDR2 SYGVNS. Trimming cost V 2 bases and J 2 bases; bases outside gene matches: 0. This CDR3 is 15 amino acids long. This CDR3 reads CASSEDRAGANVLTF. In nucleotides, the CDR3 is TGTGCCAGCAGTGAAGACAGGGCTGGGGCCAACGTCCTGACTTTC.

The gene calls are TRBV6-5 and TRBJ1-1; no firm D call. The ends were cut back, 2 bases at V and 3 bases at J, with 7 bases in the middle. The CDR3 spans 13 residues. Germline CDR1 MNHEY, CDR2 SVGAGI. The CDR3 region is CASSYGDYTEAFF. CDR3 DNA: TGTGCCAGCAGTTACGGCGATTACACTGAAGCTTTCTTT.

The chain couples TRBV21-1 to TRBJ2-7. TRBV21-1 represents a pseudogene. The CDR3 runs to 9 residues. The CDR3 protein is CASSIEQYF. In DNA, the CDR3 is TGTGCCAGCAGCATCGAGCAGTACTTC.

The gene calls are TRBV15 and TRBJ2-3; possibly TRBD1 for D (6 bases). Trimming cost V 1 base and J 1 base, with 15 bases left between them. The germline V gene has CDR1 LNHNV and CDR2 YYDKDF (reference sequence). The CDR3 spans 17 residues. CDR3 region: CATSRGGLDRGTDTQYF. CDR3 in DNA: TGTGCCACCAGCAGAGGAGGGTTGGACAGAGGCACAGATACGCAGTATTTT.

The chain joins TRBV5-1 to TRBJ2-3, with a weak D call TRBD2 (6 bases). The CDR3 totals 16 residues. Trimming left V 4 bases short and J 2 bases short, with 17 bases between. Germline assignment: CDR1 SGHRS and CDR2 YFSETQ. The CDR3 DNA reads as TGCGCCAGCAGCACGTGGGACTTAGCAGACACAGATACGCAGTATTTT. Translation: CASSTWDLADTDTQYF.

A note on this clonotype: At one boundary the junction diverges from the germline segment, which might be a read error. In DNA, the CDR3 is TGTGTCAGCAGCTTAGCCGGGACAGTCAGCAATCAGCCCCAGCATTTT. This gives the protein CVSSLAGTVSNQPQHF. This sequence joins TRBV7-9 and TRBJ1-5; 7 nucleotides match TRBD1. The germline V gene encodes CDR1 SEHNR and CDR2 FQNEAQ (reference sequence). The CDR3 has 16 residues. The whole variable domain, filled in from reference TRBV7-9 and TRBJ1-5, reads DTGVSQNPRHKITKRGQNVTFRCDPISEHNRLYWYRQTLGQGPEFLTYFQNEAQLEKSRLLSDRFSAERPKGSFSTLEIQRTEQGDSAMYLCVSSLAGTVSNQPQHFGDGTRLSIL.

The sample holds a few counts of this clonotype. The rearrangement uses TRBV7-9 and TRBJ2-3; weak D call: TRBD1 (6 bases). Trimming cost V 1 base and J 2 bases, with 7 bases left between them. CDR3 size: 14 residues. Germline values: CDR1 SEHNR, CDR2 FQNEAQ (reference sequence). This CDR3 is CASSLDRATDTQYF. CDR3 nucleotide sequence: TGTGCCAGCAGCTTAGACAGGGCCACAGATACGCAGTATTTT.

This clonotype has at least ten counts. This chain links TRBV10-3 with TRBJ1-5, with 7 bases fitting TRBD1. The CDR3 runs to 16 residues. Trimming at V came to 0 bases and at J to 3 bases, leaving 5 bases not matched to a gene. Germline CDR1 ENHRY, CDR2 SYGVKD. CDR3 sequence reads: CAISESGGQSNQPQHF. CDR3 in DNA: TGTGCCATCAGTGAGTCGGGGGGACAGTCCAATCAGCCCCAGCATTTT.

The V and J genes are TRBV7-2 and TRBJ2-3; 10 positions agree with TRBD2. Per germline, CDR1 SGHTA and CDR2 FQGNSA. The CDR3 has 15 amino acids. V lost 2 bases, J lost 6 bases, and 5 bases stayed unmatched. The CDR3 sequence: CASSLLGTSVDTQYF. As DNA, the CDR3 is TGTGCCAGCAGCTTATTAGGGACTAGCGTCGATACGCAGTATTTT.

This clonotype occurred many times. The chain combines TRBV12-3 or TRBV12-4 with TRBJ1-5; D is undetermined. CDR3 length: 15 amino acids. The V end was cut by 2 bases, the J end by 5 bases, with 13 bases between. CDR3 bases: TGTGCCAGCAGTTTACCAGAATACCCTCATCAGCCCCAGCATTTT. Encoded protein: CASSLPEYPHQPQHF.

This clonotype was seen a handful of times. The junction departs from the called germline gene at one end, perhaps through a read error. The chain has TRBV5-4 and TRBJ2-7; possibly TRBD2 for D (6 bases). CDR3 length: 15 residues. The V gene's germline CDR1 is SGHNT and CDR2 YYREEE (reference sequence). In DNA, the CDR3 is TGTGCCAGAAGCTTGCGCGCGGGACCCTACTACGAGCAGTACTTC. The encoded protein is CARSLRAGPYYEQYF.

This clonotype appeared a few times. V and J are TRBV29-1 and TRBJ2-5; perhaps TRBD1 as D (6 bases). There are 16 residues in the CDR3. The V end was cut by 4 bases, the J end by 5 bases, with 23 bases between. Per the germline V gene, CDR1 is SQVTM and CDR2 is ANQGSEA. CDR3 sequence: CSVGPYREPPGETQYF. Written as DNA, the CDR3 is TGCAGCGTTGGACCTTACAGGGAGCCCCCGGGGGAGACCCAGTACTTC. Combining the CDR3 with reference TRBV29-1 and TRBJ2-5 gives the whole variable domain SAVISQKPSRDICQRGTSLTIQCQVDSQVTMMFWYRQQPGQSLTLIATANQGSEATYESGFVIDKFPISRPNLTFSTLTVSNMSPEDSSIYLCSVGPYREPPGETQYFGPGTRLLVL.

The CDR3 coding sequence is TGCGCCAGCAGCCGGGGACTAGCGGGCACCTACGAGCAGTACTTC. This codes for CASSRGLAGTYEQYF. J is TRBJ2-7 and V is TRBV5-1, with 12 positions matching TRBD2. Trimming took 4 bases from V and 2 from J; bases not matched to a gene: 4. The CDR3 extends over 15 amino acids. The V gene's germline CDR1 is SGHRS and CDR2 YFSETQ.

This clonotype came up a few times. The chain combines TRBV5-6 with TRBJ2-1; maybe TRBD1 (6 bases). The CDR3 totals 11 residues. Germline loops: CDR1 SGHDT, CDR2 YYEEEE. V was shortened by 7 bases and J by 8 bases, with 10 bases between the two germline ends. The CDR3 region is CASRTVDEQFF. The CDR3 DNA follows: TGTGCCAGCCGGACAGTGGATGAGCAGTTCTTC.

This clonotype was detected ten times or more. As DNA, the CDR3 is TGTGCCAGCAGTTCTACGACAGGGGGCGGTGGCTACACCTTC. It is translated as CASSSTTGGGGYTF. The chain recombines TRBV12-3 or TRBV12-4 with TRBJ1-2; 10 bases line up with TRBD1. This CDR3 region has 14 residues. V dropped 4 bases and J dropped 7; count of bases not matched to a gene: 6.